A single sample gave rise to the 32 T cell receptor beta chains below, sequenced in a study of radiation and T cells in renal cell carcinoma (dated by TCRdb to about 2020). The sample's time point label, in plain terms: blood 2 weeks post-SBRT. The intended sense of this specimen's treatment or condition label: 15 Gy SBRT to primary tumor, nephrectomy 4 weeks later. The library came from the immunoSEQ multiplex PCR assay. Drawn from immuneACCESS, this table holds only the in-frame rearrangements with V and J called that TCRdb kept. Clones are partly lost; checked studies trace under half to an unresolved V gene and leave the rest unexplained. This sample has roughly 130,000 clones in its table, and around 90% of those were observed once. The top ten clones comprise 5.8% of the sample. Sequencing was performed on blood, taken from a patient whose treatment included radiotherapy and nephrectomy. The receptors shown here come from a woman between 65 and 79 years old with renal cell carcinoma.

The genes are TRBV29-1 and TRBJ2-7; D uncertain. Germline CDR1 SQVTM, CDR2 ANQGSEA. The V end lost 5 bases, the J end lost 0 bases, and 8 bases lay between the germline ends. There are 12 residues in the CDR3. CDR3: CSVRAFSYEQYF. CDR3 DNA sequence: TGCAGCGTTAGGGCCTTCTCCTACGAGCAGTACTTC.

The chain has TRBV6-5 and TRBJ2-2; D remains ambiguous. There are 15 residues in the CDR3. Trimming pared 4 bases from V and 2 bases from J, leaving 11 bases between. Germline lookup yields CDR1 MNHEY and CDR2 SVGAGI. CDR3 in amino acids: CASSWGGVNTGELFF. In nucleotides, the CDR3 is TGTGCCAGCAGTTGGGGTGGGGTTAACACCGGGGAGCTGTTTTTT.

V is TRBV13 and J is TRBJ2-2; 9 bases are a match to TRBD1. With V trimmed by 3 bases and J by 4 bases, 3 bases remained unmatched. Germline values: CDR1 PRHDT, CDR2 FYEKMQ (reference sequence). This CDR3 has 15 amino acids. The CDR3: CASSLGQGTTGELFF. The CDR3 DNA follows: TGTGCCAGCAGCTTGGGACAGGGTACCACCGGGGAGCTGTTTTTT. Full variable domain (missing parts from reference TRBV13 and TRBJ2-2): AAGVIQSPRHLIKEKRETATLKCYPIPRHDTVYWYQQGPGQDPQFLISFYEKMQSDKGSIPDRFSAQQFSDYHSELNMSSLELGDSALYFCASSLGQGTTGELFFGEGSRLTVL.

The chain is built from TRBV15 and TRBJ1-4, with TRBD1 matching 9 bases. This CDR3 is 15 amino acids long. Germline V gene sequence: CDR1 LNHNV, CDR2 YYDKDF (reference sequence). With V trimmed by 5 bases and J by 5 bases, 6 bases remained unmatched. CDR3: CATSAPGTGNEKLFF. CDR3 coding DNA: TGTGCCACCAGCGCGCCCGGGACAGGGAATGAAAAACTGTTTTTT.

The gene calls are TRBV5-4 and TRBJ2-5; 8 bases map to TRBD1. The CDR3 totals 15 residues. The ends lost 1 base at V and 2 bases at J; junction bases unmatched: 4. Germline assignment: CDR1 SGHNT and CDR2 YYREEE (reference sequence). The CDR3 sequence: CASSLQGAGQETQYF. The CDR3 coding sequence is TGTGCCAGCAGCTTGCAGGGGGCGGGTCAAGAGACCCAGTACTTC. Filled out from reference TRBV5-4 and TRBJ2-5, the complete variable domain reads ETGVTQSPTHLIKTRGQQVTLRCSSQSGHNTVSWYQQALGQGPQFIFQYYREEENGRGNFPPRFSGLQFPNYSSELNVNALELDDSALYLCASSLQGAGQETQYFGPGTRLLVL.

V usage is TRBV28 and J usage is TRBJ2-1; TRBD1 is a possible D gene (5 bases). The CDR3 loop spans 18 amino acids. The germline gives CDR1 MDHEN, CDR2 SYDVKM. Trimming pared 2 bases from V and 1 base from J, leaving 18 bases between. The CDR3 is CASSLTSGALRSYNEQFF. The CDR3, as DNA: TGTGCCAGCAGTTTAACGAGTGGGGCACTTAGGTCCTACAATGAGCAGTTCTTC.

The chain employs TRBV5-1 and TRBJ2-7; 7 nucleotides agree with TRBD1. This CDR3 has 13 amino acids. V trimming: 0 bases; J trimming: 6 bases; junction bases outside the gene matches: 3. The germline CDR1 and CDR2 sequences are SGHRS and YFSETQ. The DNA for the CDR3 is TGCGCCAGCAGCTTGGAGGGGGCCTCCGAGCAGTACTTC. Translated, it gives CASSLEGASEQYF.

V and J are TRBV5-1 and TRBJ1-2; D possibly corresponds to TRBD1 (5 bases). Trimming removed 4 bases at V and 1 base at J, with 8 bases between. This CDR3 has 13 residues. Germline-derived CDR1 and CDR2 are SGHRS and YFSETQ. CDR3 sequence: CASSRGDNYGYTF. The CDR3 bases are TGCGCCAGCAGCAGGGGCGATAACTATGGCTACACCTTC.

This clone has a single count. V gene TRBV18 combines with J gene TRBJ1-1, with no clear D. Germline V gene data show CDR1 as KGHSH and CDR2 as LQKENI. The CDR3 has 16 residues. Trimming removed 4 bases at V and 2 bases at J, with 17 bases between. CDR3 sequence (DNA): TGTGCCAGCTCACAATTAGCCAGCAGAACCAACACTGAAGCTTTCTTT. This sequence encodes CASSQLASRTNTEAFF.

V is TRBV2 and J is TRBJ1-2; D gene ambiguous. V lost 1 base, J lost 3 bases, and 3 bases lay in between. CDR3 size: 12 residues. The germline CDR1 and CDR2 sequences are SNHLY and FYNNEI. Written as DNA, the CDR3 is TGTGCCAGCAGTGAAGGATACTATGGCTACACCTTC. The encoded protein is CASSEGYYGYTF.

As to this clone: Other DNA sequences of this sample code for an identical CDR3. The V and J genes are TRBV5-1 and TRBJ1-5; D uncertain. The CDR3 totals 14 residues. V lost 0 bases to trimming and J lost 2 bases, with 6 bases between them. Germline values: CDR1 SGHRS, CDR2 YFSETQ. The CDR3 coding sequence is TGCGCCAGCAGCTTGGGGGTAGGCAATCAGCCCCAGCATTTT. As protein: CASSLGVGNQPQHF.

This chain connects TRBV2 to TRBJ2-3; 8 nucleotides align to TRBD1. CDR1 is SNHLY and CDR2 is FYNNEI in the germline V gene. The CDR3 spans 16 residues. The V and J ends lost 3 bases and 5 bases, in that order; junction bases with no gene match: 10. CDR3 bases: TGTGCCAGCAGTGAGCCCCAGGGGGCGAGTGTAGATACGCAGTATTTT. Residues: CASSEPQGASVDTQYF.

The rearrangement uses TRBV2 and TRBJ2-5; unclear D gene. The CDR3 loop spans 15 amino acids. Per the germline V gene, CDR1 is SNHLY and CDR2 is FYNNEI. V was cut by 6 bases and J by 1 base, with 15 bases left in between. The CDR3 spells CASRSPGAPQETQYF. In nucleotides, the CDR3 is TGTGCCAGCAGAAGCCCCGGTGCCCCCCAAGAGACCCAGTACTTC. The full variable domain, rest sourced from reference TRBV2 and TRBJ2-5, is EPEVTQTPSHQVTQMGQEVILRCVPISNHLYFYWYRQILGQKVEFLVSFYNNEISEKSEIFDDQFSVERPDGSNFTLKIRSTKLEDSAMYFCASRSPGAPQETQYFGPGTRLLVL.

This chain connects TRBV7-9 to TRBJ2-5; TRBD1 or TRBD2 may be the D gene (5 bases each). Germline V gives CDR1 SEHNR, CDR2 FQNEAQ (reference sequence). The CDR3 extends over 14 amino acids. Trimming left V 0 bases short and J 9 bases short, with 14 bases between. The CDR3 loop is CASSLAGERGPQYF. CDR3 sequence (DNA): TGTGCCAGCAGCTTAGCGGGGGAGCGTGGACCCCAGTACTTC.

The chain carries TRBV19 and TRBJ1-5, with D tentatively TRBD1 (6 bases). There are 14 residues in the CDR3. V lost 6 bases, J lost 3 bases, and 12 bases lay in between. Germline CDR1 reads LNHDA; CDR2 reads SQIVND (reference sequence). CDR3 in amino acids: CASSKDSANQPQHF. For the CDR3, the DNA is TGTGCCAGTAGCAAGGACAGCGCCAATCAGCCCCAGCATTTT.

The rearrangement uses TRBV28 and TRBJ1-2, with D unclear. The CDR3 runs 12 residues. The germline V gene has CDR1 MDHEN and CDR2 SYDVKM. Trimming pared 3 bases from V and 8 bases from J, leaving 10 bases between. The CDR3 DNA reads as TGTGCCAGCAGTTTTCGGAGCGGGGGCTACACCTTC. Translation: CASSFRSGGYTF.

The V call is TRBV6-1, the J call TRBJ2-3; D is ambiguous. The CDR3 runs 13 residues. Trimming removed 2 bases from V and 4 bases from J, with 7 bases in between. CDR1 and CDR2 (germline): MNHNS, SASEGT. The CDR3 loop reads CASSELWADTQYF. The CDR3 DNA reads TGTGCCAGCAGTGAACTTTGGGCAGATACGCAGTATTTT.

The V and J genes are TRBV7-8 and TRBJ1-5; 7 bases align to TRBD1. The V gene's germline CDR1 is SGHVS and CDR2 FQNEAQ. There are 14 residues in the CDR3. The V segment lost 1 base and the J segment 5 bases; nucleotides outside the gene matches: 2. CDR3: CASSLGQGDQPQHF. As DNA, the CDR3 is TGTGCCAGCAGCTTAGGACAGGGCGATCAGCCCCAGCATTTT.

The V and J genes are TRBV5-1 and TRBJ2-7; no clear D gene. Germline V gene sequence: CDR1 SGHRS, CDR2 YFSETQ. The CDR3 is 15 residues long. The V and J ends lost 0 bases and 0 bases respectively, with 10 bases between them. The CDR3 coding sequence is TGCGCCAGCAGCTTGGAGGCACCAAGCTCCTACGAGCAGTACTTC. This translates into CASSLEAPSSYEQYF.

This chain joins TRBV28 and TRBJ2-7; 8 positions agree with TRBD2. The CDR3 length is 15 residues. The trim removed 7 bases at V and 0 bases at J, leaving 8 bases unmatched. Germline lookup yields CDR1 MDHEN and CDR2 SYDVKM. The CDR3: CASTPSGGVSYEQYF. CDR3 coding DNA: TGTGCCAGCACTCCTTCCGGGGGGGTCTCCTACGAGCAGTACTTC.

The V and J genes are TRBV5-1 and TRBJ2-7; TRBD2 matches at 9 bases. The CDR3 loop spans 14 amino acids. After removal of 4 bases from V and 6 bases from J, the junction contained 8 bases not matched to a gene. Germline CDR1 SGHRS, CDR2 YFSETQ. The CDR3 reads CASSPGGGASEQYF. CDR3 in DNA: TGCGCCAGCAGCCCGGGCGGGGGGGCCAGCGAGCAGTACTTC.

The rearrangement uses TRBV5-1 and TRBJ1-2; 9 bases agree with TRBD1. Looked up from germline, CDR1 is SGHRS and CDR2 is YFSETQ. Trimming cost V 5 bases and J 2 bases; bases outside gene matches: 1. The CDR3 loop spans 13 amino acids. Written as DNA, the CDR3 is TGCGCCAGCAGACAGGGGGCGAACTATGGCTACACCTTC. This translates into CASRQGANYGYTF.

The rearrangement uses TRBV18 and TRBJ2-3, with a tentative D call TRBD1 (6 bases). V was clipped by 1 base and J by 5 bases, with 13 bases between them. CDR3 size: 15 residues. Germline V gene lookup returns CDR1 KGHSH and CDR2 LQKENI. This CDR3 is CASSPQQGYEDTQYF. In nucleotides, the CDR3 is TGTGCCAGCTCACCACAACAGGGATATGAAGATACGCAGTATTTT.

This chain joins TRBV27 and TRBJ2-7; TRBD2 matches at 12 bases. V shed 3 bases, J shed 7 bases, and the junction held 22 bases outside the gene matches. CDR1 and CDR2 (germline): MNHEY, SMNVEV (reference sequence). This CDR3 has 20 amino acids. CDR3 nucleotides: TGTGCCAGCAGTTTTGCTAGCGGGGGGGCGAAAAGAGGAGCCCTTAGAGAGCAGTACTTC. Protein product: CASSFASGGAKRGALREQYF.

The rearrangement joins TRBV7-2 to TRBJ1-2; the match to TRBD1 covers 7 bases. Germline trimming cut 2 bases from V and 4 bases from J; bases unmatched to any gene: 7. Germline assignment: CDR1 SGHTA and CDR2 FQGNSA. CDR3 size: 15 residues. The CDR3 sequence is CASSLSVGGTYGYTF. For the CDR3, the DNA is TGTGCCAGCAGCTTAAGTGTAGGGGGCACCTATGGCTACACCTTC. The full variable domain, completed using reference TRBV7-2 and TRBJ1-2, is GAGVSQSPSNKVTEKGKDVELRCDPISGHTALYWYRQSLGQGLEFLIYFQGNSAPDKSGLPSDRFSAERTGGSVSTLTIQRTQQEDSAVYLCASSLSVGGTYGYTFGSGTRLTVV.

The chain employs TRBV30 and TRBJ2-7, with 7 bases lining up with TRBD2. Germline CDR1 is GTSNPN and CDR2 is SVGIG (reference sequence). V shed 3 bases, J shed 1 base, and the junction held 9 bases outside the gene matches. This CDR3 region has 15 residues. The CDR3: CAWSNSGFTSYEQYF. DNA for the CDR3: TGTGCCTGGAGCAATAGCGGGTTCACATCCTACGAGCAGTACTTC.

The J gene is TRBJ1-2, the V gene TRBV27; D is perhaps TRBD1 (5 bases). The CDR3 runs to 15 residues. The V end lost 7 bases, the J end lost 5 bases, and 20 bases lay between the germline ends. The germline V gene has CDR1 MNHEY and CDR2 SMNVEV (reference sequence). The DNA for the CDR3 is TGTGCCAGCACTTCCGACCCGACAGCGAGTTATGGCTACACCTTC. It encodes CASTSDPTASYGYTF.

The rearrangement joins TRBV5-1 to TRBJ1-2; no definite D call. V lost 4 bases, J lost 0 bases, and 7 bases lay in between. Per germline, CDR1 SGHRS and CDR2 YFSETQ. The CDR3 is 13 amino acids. The CDR3 is CASSVNTNYGYTF. For the CDR3, the DNA is TGCGCCAGCAGCGTCAATACTAACTATGGCTACACCTTC.

The chain employs TRBV5-4 and TRBJ1-1, with 9 bases fitting TRBD1. Unmatched junction bases numbered 4, after V lost 3 bases and J lost 1 base. The CDR3 has 15 residues. Germline CDR1 reads SGHNT; CDR2 reads YYREEE (reference sequence). The CDR3 reads CASSSRTGANTEAFF. The CDR3 DNA sequence: TGTGCCAGCAGCTCCCGGACAGGGGCGAACACTGAAGCTTTCTTT.

The V call is TRBV16, the J call TRBJ1-4; D is ambiguous. V was trimmed by 0 bases and J by 4 bases, leaving 9 bases between them. Germline loops: CDR1 KGHSY, CDR2 FQNENV. The CDR3 loop spans 15 amino acids. DNA for the CDR3: TGTGCCAGCAGCCAATCGGGAAGGCTTAATGAAAAACTGTTTTTT. It encodes CASSQSGRLNEKLFF.

The rearrangement uses TRBV6-1 and TRBJ1-1; D unresolved. The V end lost 4 bases, the J end lost 1 base, and 10 bases lay between the germline ends. This CDR3 comprises 14 residues. The V gene's germline CDR1 is MNHNS and CDR2 SASEGT. The CDR3 sequence is CASSAMNGNTEAFF. The CDR3 DNA follows: TGTGCCAGCAGTGCAATGAATGGGAACACTGAAGCTTTCTTT.

The V gene is TRBV19, the J gene TRBJ2-7; 7 bases align to TRBD1. The length of the CDR3 is 15 residues. The ends lost 3 bases at V and 2 bases at J; junction bases unmatched: 7. Germline lookup yields CDR1 LNHDA and CDR2 SQIVND (reference sequence). The CDR3 DNA follows: TGTGCCAGTAGTATGAGTGGGACAGAAGCCTACGAGCAGTACTTC. Translation gives CASSMSGTEAYEQYF.